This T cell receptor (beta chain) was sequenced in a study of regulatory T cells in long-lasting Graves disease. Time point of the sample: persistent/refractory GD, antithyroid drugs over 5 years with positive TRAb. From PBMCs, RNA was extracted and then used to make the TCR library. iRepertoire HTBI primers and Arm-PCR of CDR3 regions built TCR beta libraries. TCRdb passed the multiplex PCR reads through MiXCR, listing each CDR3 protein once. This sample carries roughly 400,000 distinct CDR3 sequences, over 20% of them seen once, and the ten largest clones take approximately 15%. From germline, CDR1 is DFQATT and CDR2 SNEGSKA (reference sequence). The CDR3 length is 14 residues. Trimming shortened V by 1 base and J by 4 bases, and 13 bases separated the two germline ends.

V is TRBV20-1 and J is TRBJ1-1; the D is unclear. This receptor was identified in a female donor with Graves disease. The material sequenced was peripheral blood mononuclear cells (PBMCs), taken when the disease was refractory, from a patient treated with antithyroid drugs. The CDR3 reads CSARAQARGTEAFF. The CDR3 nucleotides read TGCAGTGCTAGAGCCCAGGCCCGGGGCACTGAAGCTTTCTTT.